Listed here are 23 T cell receptor beta chains from one sample, sequenced in a study of Graves' ophthalmopathy and Graves' hyperthyroidism. Amplification of TCR beta CDR3 regions used RNA transcripts. RT-PCR in the first round used HTBI primers; a second-round multiplex PCR followed. TCRdb redid the calling of the multiplex PCR reads with MiXCR, one entry per CDR3 protein. The data show over a million distinct CDR3 sequences, about 35% seen once. The specimen sequenced was peripheral blood or thyroid tissue (not recorded which). All receptors come from an adult man with Graves' hyperthyroidism.

This clonotype was counted only a few times. This rearrangement joins TRBV3-1 to TRBJ1-1; perhaps TRBD1 as D (5 bases). Trimming shortened V by 6 bases and J by 1 base, and 21 bases separated the two germline ends. CDR3 length equals 17 residues. Germline CDR1 reads LGHDT; CDR2 reads YNNKEL (reference sequence). CDR3 loop: CASRPLFGRGTNTEAFF. CDR3 sequence (DNA): TGTGCCAGCAGGCCTCTCTTTGGTAGGGGAACGAACACTGAAGCTTTCTTT.

The chain employs TRBV12-3 or TRBV12-4 and TRBJ1-2; D is uncertain. This CDR3 is built from 12 residues. V was pared by 5 bases and J by 9 bases, with 13 bases between. The CDR3 loop reads CASSGAKYCYTF. In nucleotides, the CDR3 is TGTGCCAGCAGTGGCGCAAAATATTGCTACACCTTC.

The CDR3 loop reads CASRRINYGYTF. The CDR3 nucleotides read TGTGCCAGCAGGAGAATTAACTATGGCTACACCTTC. The V and J genes are TRBV6-5 and TRBJ1-2; unclear D gene. V lost 6 bases and J 1 base, leaving 6 bases between the germline ends. This CDR3 region has 12 residues. The V gene's germline CDR1 is MNHEY and CDR2 SVGAGI.

This clonotype was found a few times. The chain uses TRBV25-1 and TRBJ1-1, with D tentatively TRBD1 (5 bases). Looked up from germline, CDR1 is MGHDK and CDR2 is SYGVNS. The CDR3 has 14 residues. V gave up 0 bases and J gave up 7 bases, with 12 bases separating them. The CDR3 spells CASSEYKQGSEAFF. CDR3 sequence (DNA): TGTGCCAGCAGTGAATATAAGCAGGGCAGTGAAGCTTTCTTT.

This clonotype showed up just a few times. CDR3 sequence: CATSRPDRGPSYEQYF. The CDR3 DNA follows: TGTGCCACCAGTAGGCCGGACAGGGGTCCCTCCTACGAGCAGTACTTC. V is TRBV24-1 and J is TRBJ2-7, with TRBD1 identical over 9 bases. Germline trimming cut 6 bases from V and 0 bases from J; bases unmatched to any gene: 8. The germline V gene has CDR1 KGHDR and CDR2 SFDVKD. The length of the CDR3 is 16 residues.

The J gene is TRBJ2-6, the V gene TRBV30, with D unclear. Trimming took 0 bases from V and 4 from J, leaving 4 bases between them. Germline V gives CDR1 GTSNPN, CDR2 SVGIG (reference sequence). This CDR3 comprises 13 residues. CDR3 in DNA: TGTGCCTGGAGTGTAGGGGGGGCCAACGTCCTGACTTTC. Translation: CAWSVGGANVLTF. Variable domain in full (rest from reference TRBV30 and TRBJ2-6): SQTIHQWPATLVQPVGSPLSLECTVEGTSNPNLYWYRQAAGRGLQLLFYSVGIGQISSEVPQNLSASRPQDRQFILSSKKLLLSDSGFYLCAWSVGGANVLTFGAGSRLTVL.

The rearrangement links TRBV20-1 to TRBJ1-5; D ambiguous. Germline V CDR1 and CDR2: DFQATT, SNEGSKA (reference sequence). Deletions cut 3 bases from V and 0 bases from J, with 12 bases between. The CDR3 has 15 residues. The CDR3 DNA is TGCAGTGCTAGGGGGATAGGAGGTAGCAATCAGCCCCAGCATTTT. Translating it yields CSARGIGGSNQPQHF.

The chain links TRBV12-3 or TRBV12-4 to TRBJ2-2, with D uncertain. V was trimmed by 2 bases and J by 8 bases, leaving 12 bases between them. The CDR3 runs to 14 residues. This chain's CDR3 is CASSLTGERGELFF. The CDR3 DNA follows: TGTGCCAGCAGTTTAACGGGTGAAAGGGGGGAGCTGTTTTTT.

This chain links TRBV7-2 with TRBJ1-5, with D possibly being TRBD1 (6 bases). V was trimmed by 8 bases and J by 0 bases, leaving 17 bases between them. Germline V gene sequence: CDR1 SGHTA, CDR2 FQGNSA. This CDR3 is 16 amino acids long. This CDR3 reads CASGPVTGYSNQPQHF. Written as DNA, the CDR3 is TGTGCCAGCGGCCCCGTTACAGGGTATAGCAATCAGCCCCAGCATTTT.

The genes are TRBV25-1 and TRBJ1-2; 10 bases are a match to TRBD1. This CDR3 has 14 residues. Germline CDR1 is MGHDK and CDR2 is SYGVNS. V shed 8 bases, J shed 8 bases, and the junction held 11 bases outside the gene matches. In DNA, the CDR3 is TGTGCCAGCCGACGCCGACAGGGGGCCGGGGGCTACACCTTC. It encodes CASRRRQGAGGYTF.

In regard to this clonotype: At one end, the junction sequence differs from germline, possibly due to a read error. V usage is TRBV7-9 and J usage is TRBJ2-5; the match to TRBD1 covers 8 bases. The CDR3 has 16 amino acids. Germline CDR1 SEHNR, CDR2 FQNEAQ (reference sequence). The DNA of the CDR3 is TGTGCCAGCAGCTCGGAGGACAGGGAGAGCGGTGAGACCCAGTACTTT. It translates to CASSSEDRESGETQYF.

This clonotype has only a few counts. V and J are TRBV6-1 and TRBJ1-1; D might be TRBD1 (5 bases). The length of the CDR3 is 14 residues. Germline CDR1 and CDR2: MNHNS and SASEGT. Trimming cost V 9 bases and J 4 bases, with 18 bases left between them. This chain's CDR3 is CASRPRERATEAFF. The CDR3 bases are TGTGCCAGTCGACCCAGGGAAAGGGCCACTGAAGCTTTCTTT.

The genes are TRBV29-1 and TRBJ2-5; 7 nucleotides match TRBD1. CDR1 is SQVTM and CDR2 is ANQGSEA in the germline V gene. CDR3 length: 11 amino acids. The CDR3 region has the DNA TGCAGAGCACAGGGGATCGGGACCCAGTACTTC. This encodes CRAQGIGTQYF.

This clonotype was recorded a few times. This CDR3 reads CASSLPRSSSYGYTF. DNA for the CDR3: TGTGCCAGCAGTTTACCCAGGTCTTCTTCTTATGGCTACACCTTC. This sequence joins TRBV12-3 or TRBV12-4 and TRBJ1-2; D is ambiguous. The V end lost 2 bases, the J end lost 5 bases, and 15 bases lay between the germline ends. CDR3 length: 15 amino acids.

The V call is TRBV9, the J call TRBJ1-6; possibly TRBD1 for D (5 bases). Trimming removed 0 bases from V and 13 bases from J, with 17 bases in between. The CDR3 is made up of 15 amino acids. CDR1 and CDR2 (germline): SGDLS, YYNGEE. CDR3 in DNA: TGTGCCAGCAGCGTAGGGGGGAATGGGAAATTCCCCCTCCACTTT. Translation: CASSVGGNGKFPLHF.

This rearrangement joins TRBV20-1 to TRBJ2-2, with 8 bases fitting TRBD2. Germline V gene sequence: CDR1 DFQATT, CDR2 SNEGSKA (reference sequence). The trim removed 3 bases at V and 5 bases at J, leaving 2 bases unmatched. The CDR3 is made up of 13 amino acids. CDR3 in amino acids: CSASGGETGELFF. CDR3 nucleotides: TGCAGTGCTAGCGGGGGGGAAACCGGGGAGCTGTTTTTT.

This sequence joins TRBV6-5 and TRBJ2-5; D is possibly TRBD2 (5 bases). V lost 2 bases and J 4 bases, leaving 11 bases between the germline ends. The CDR3 sequence is 14 residues long. The germline gives CDR1 MNHEY, CDR2 SVGAGI. This CDR3 reads CASSYNGNGETQYF. In DNA, the CDR3 is TGTGCCAGCAGTTACAACGGGAACGGAGAGACCCAGTACTTC.

About this clonotype itself: A clone one base away is much larger, so this may be a read error. The chain links TRBV19 to TRBJ1-5; D unclear. Germline values: CDR1 LNHDA, CDR2 SQIVND (reference sequence). Between the trimmed V and J ends, which lost 3 bases and 6 bases, there was a span of 12 bases. The CDR3 totals 14 residues. Written as DNA, the CDR3 is TGTGCCAGTAGTATTAGGGTAGGGTCTCAGCCCCAGCATTTT. Translating it yields CASSIRVGSQPQHF.

The chain joins TRBV24-1 to TRBJ1-3; 9 bases align to TRBD1. CDR3 length: 14 residues. Germline CDR1 and CDR2: KGHDR and SFDVKD. Unmatched junction bases numbered 4, after V lost 5 bases and J lost 6 bases. The CDR3 reads CATSGDRDENTIYF. CDR3 bases: TGTGCCACCAGTGGGGACAGGGACGAAAACACCATATATTTT.

This clonotype turned up a few times. The chain combines TRBV28 with TRBJ2-7; D unclear. Trimming removed 5 bases from V and 2 bases from J, with 10 bases in between. This CDR3 spans 13 amino acids. Germline V gene lookup returns CDR1 MDHEN and CDR2 SYDVKM. The CDR3 coding sequence is TGTGCCAGCAGTCGGGTCGACGCCTACGAGCAGTACTTC. This sequence encodes CASSRVDAYEQYF.

For this clonotype: A read error may account for a junction end that differs from germline. The chain recombines TRBV24-1 with TRBJ1-2; 10 nucleotides line up with TRBD1. This CDR3 region has 16 residues. The V gene's germline CDR1 is KGHDR and CDR2 SFDVKD. The CDR3 bases are TGTGCCAGCAGTTCGGGGACAGGGGAATTCATCTATGGCTACACCTTC. Its translation is CASSSGTGEFIYGYTF.

At least ten counts were recorded for this clonotype. This chain links TRBV5-1 with TRBJ1-5, with TRBD1 as a possible D gene (5 bases). The ends were cut back, 3 bases at V and 7 bases at J, with 14 bases in the middle. Germline assignment: CDR1 SGHRS and CDR2 YFSETQ. The CDR3 sequence is 14 residues long. The CDR3 here is CASSSDQGSQPQHF. Here the CDR3 DNA reads TGCGCCAGCAGCTCGGACCAGGGCAGCCAGCCCCAGCATTTT. The complete variable domain, with remaining parts taken from reference TRBV5-1 and TRBJ1-5, reads KAGVTQTPRYLIKTRGQQVTLSCSPISGHRSVSWYQQTPGQGLQFLFEYFSETQRNKGNFPGRFSGRQFSNSRSEMNVSTLELGDSALYLCASSSDQGSQPQHFGDGTRLSIL.

The sample holds many counts of this clonotype. The CDR3 DNA is TGTGCCAGCAGTAACCCAGGTCAGCCCCAGCATTTT. It codes for CASSNPGQPQHF. This chain joins TRBV25-1 and TRBJ1-5; D call uncertain. The CDR3 extends over 12 amino acids. With 5 bases removed from V and 6 bases from J, the gap between germline ends came to 8 bases. Germline-derived CDR1 and CDR2 are MGHDK and SYGVNS.